This T cell receptor beta chain was identified during a study of blood T cell repertoires in COVID-19. The wider study: Acute and convalescent COVID-19 samples came from the United States, Italy and Spain. T cells, B-cell-depleted T cells, or PBMCs provided the cDNA or gDNA that served as material.

In the authors' workflow: Estimates of nucleated cell counts were drawn from the amplification of reference gene primers. Some clones are missing from TCRdb's copy, which holds only in-frame ones; the method was immunoSEQ multiplex PCR. The D gene and trimming were derived from the DNA, and the V and J assignments and clone size from that table. The data hold about 180,000 clones, with roughly 85% observed a single time. After removal of 4 bases from V and 3 bases from J, the junction contained 4 bases not matched to a gene. The germline V gene has CDR1 SGDLS and CDR2 YYNGEE. The CDR3 extends over 14 amino acids.

The sequence derives from a man in his fifties or sixties with acute or convalescent COVID-19. Sequencing was performed on peripheral blood. This rearrangement joins TRBV9 to TRBJ2-3; 8 bases are a match to TRBD2. CDR3 DNA: TGTGCCAGCAGCCCTCGGGGGGGGACAGATACGCAGTATTTT. Protein: CASSPRGGTDTQYF.